This T cell receptor beta chain was identified in a study of blood T cell repertoires in COVID-19. The overall study: The study drew acute and convalescent COVID-19 samples from the United States, Italy and Spain.

This clone was detected many times. CDR1 and CDR2 (germline): SGDLS, YYNGEE. The CDR3 is 15 amino acids. The ends were cut back, 4 bases at V and 2 bases at J, with 16 bases in the middle. Original data processing: Amplification from reference gene primers served as the basis for estimated nucleated cell counts. The data were produced by immunoSEQ multiplex PCR, yet TCRdb's version contains in-frame clones alone and is incomplete. V and J calls and clone size are those listed in that table; D and trimming were worked out from the DNA. The table includes some 250,000 clones, approximately 86% detected once.

The chain employs TRBV9 and TRBJ2-7, with D perhaps TRBD1 (6 bases). The source material was peripheral blood. This receptor was identified in a man in his 60s who had recovered from COVID-19. The CDR3 sequence: CASSPSGTTTYEQYF. CDR3 in DNA: TGTGCCAGCAGCCCCTCAGGGACAACAACCTACGAGCAGTACTTC.